This T cell receptor beta chain was observed in a study of breast tumors, draining lymph nodes, adjacent tissues. Findings and limits, study-wide: Tumor TCR diversity was below lymph nodes but above nontumor tissue. The lymph node origin of tumor T cells was framed as consistent with a hypothesis, not demonstrated. Data fit most tumor T cells coming from lymph node, expanding in tumor.

Samples came from axillary lymph nodes draining the breast cancer. Per the germline V gene, CDR1 is MRHNA and CDR2 is SNTAGT. The V end lost 6 bases, the J end lost 6 bases, and 12 bases lay between the germline ends. This CDR3 comprises 14 residues. This clonotype was detected many times. Its antigen is as yet unknown. TCRdb itself ran the multiplex PCR reads through MiXCR, one entry per CDR3 protein. The data hold about 170,000 distinct CDR3 sequences, with 25% to 40% observed a single time. The clonotype was recovered from a female donor with breast cancer. Some clones in this sample may be carry-over from other donors' samples. The sequencing input was axillary lymph node tissue. The V call is TRBV6-4, the J call TRBJ1-6, with TRBD1 as a possible D gene (6 bases). CDR3: CASRHGGRNSPLHF. The CDR3 bases are TGTGCCAGCAGGCACGGGGGGCGTAATTCACCCCTCCACTTT.